The 32 T cell receptor beta chains reported below all come from one sample, sequenced in a study of blood T cell repertoires in COVID-19. Assay used: immunoSEQ multiplex PCR; TCRdb lists only in-frame clones, some missing. The sample carries 200,000 to 250,000 clones, 86% recorded once. The specimen sequenced was peripheral blood. The receptors originated from a man aged 25 to 40 who had recovered from COVID-19.

V and J are TRBV27 and TRBJ2-3, with a weak D call TRBD2 (6 bases). Germline V lookup: CDR1 MNHEY, CDR2 SMNVEV (reference sequence). Deletions cut 4 bases from V and 1 base from J, with 9 bases between. CDR3 size: 14 residues. Written as DNA, the CDR3 is TGTGCCAGCAGTTCCGGGACTGGCACAGATACGCAGTATTTT. Residues: CASSSGTGTDTQYF.

J is TRBJ1-1 and V is TRBV6-5; the match to TRBD1 covers 10 bases. CDR1 and CDR2 from the germline V gene are MNHEY and SVGAGI. This CDR3 is 15 amino acids long. V lost 2 bases, J lost 3 bases, and 3 bases stayed unmatched. This CDR3 reads CASSYGGQGYTEAFF. For the CDR3, the DNA is TGTGCCAGCAGTTACGGGGGACAGGGGTACACTGAAGCTTTCTTT.

This clone is classed as large. This chain connects TRBV11-2 to TRBJ1-5; unclear D gene. Trimming stripped 4 bases from V and 7 bases from J, with 11 bases between. From germline, CDR1 is SGHAT and CDR2 FQNNGV. The CDR3 runs to 13 residues. The CDR3 DNA follows: TGTGCCAGCAGCTATATGGCGGGCCAGCCCCAGCATTTT. Protein product: CASSYMAGQPQHF.

The rearrangement uses TRBV12-5 and TRBJ2-5, with a possible D match to TRBD1 (6 bases). CDR1 is LGHNT, CDR2 FRNRAP, per germline. V was trimmed by 6 bases and J by 0 bases, leaving 35 bases between them. The CDR3 has 22 residues. The CDR3 DNA reads as TGTGCTAGTGGACCTTCAGGGGCCTCACCCCCGACCAAACCCTGGTACCAAGAGACCCAGTACTTC. Translating it yields CASGPSGASPPTKPWYQETQYF. The variable domain in full, with the rest retrieved from reference TRBV12-5 and TRBJ2-5, is DARVTQTPRHKVTEMGQEVTMRCQPILGHNTVFWYRQTMMQGLELLAYFRNRAPLDDSGMPKDRFSAEMPDATLATLKIQPSEPRDSAVYFCASGPSGASPPTKPWYQETQYFGPGTRLLVL.

V is TRBV30 and J is TRBJ1-1; D is uncertain. V was clipped by 5 bases and J by 0 bases, with 10 bases between them. Germline V gene sequence: CDR1 GTSNPN, CDR2 SVGIG (reference sequence). The CDR3 sequence is 13 residues long. CDR3 residues: CAWGPGLNTEAFF. The DNA of the CDR3 is TGTGCCTGGGGGCCAGGATTGAACACTGAAGCTTTCTTT.

This clone was counted between two and nine times. The chain is built from TRBV6-2 or TRBV6-3 and TRBJ1-6; 9 bases agree with TRBD1. Per germline, CDR1 MNHEY and CDR2 SVGEGT. The CDR3 is 15 amino acids. V shed 5 bases and J 10 bases; nucleotides not matched to a gene: 9. The CDR3, as DNA: TGTGCCAGCAGTACCCCCCGGACAGGGGAATCACCCCTCCACTTT. This encodes CASSTPRTGESPLHF.

V gene TRBV2 combines with J gene TRBJ2-7; a weak D match, TRBD2 (5 bases). Germline CDR1 and CDR2: SNHLY and FYNNEI. The germline V and J ends were trimmed by 2 bases and 7 bases, with 12 bases remaining between them. The CDR3 sequence is 13 residues long. DNA of the CDR3: TGTGCCAGCAGTGAATCGGTTCCGGGGGAGCAGTACTTC. Its protein product is CASSESVPGEQYF. The whole variable domain, remainder taken from reference TRBV2 and TRBJ2-7, is EPEVTQTPSHQVTQMGQEVILRCVPISNHLYFYWYRQILGQKVEFLVSFYNNEISEKSEIFDDQFSVERPDGSNFTLKIRSTKLEDSAMYFCASSESVPGEQYFGPGTRLTVT.

This chain uses TRBV27 with TRBJ1-1; maybe TRBD1 (5 bases). Germline CDR1 is MNHEY and CDR2 is SMNVEV (reference sequence). This CDR3 spans 15 amino acids. Trimming stripped 2 bases from V and 5 bases from J, with 15 bases between. The CDR3 DNA is TGTGCCAGCAGTTTAGGAACCAGGGTGCGGACTGAAGCTTTCTTT. Amino acids: CASSLGTRVRTEAFF.

The CDR3 protein is CASSGRTTDTQYF. The CDR3 coding sequence is TGTGCCAGCAGCGGCCGGACTACGGATACGCAGTATTTT. The chain is built from TRBV9 and TRBJ2-3; possible D gene TRBD2, 6 bases. Germline V gene data show CDR1 as SGDLS and CDR2 as YYNGEE. Trimming took off 3 bases at V and 6 bases at J, with 11 bases between the two ends. CDR3 length: 13 amino acids. The variable domain in full, with the rest retrieved from reference TRBV9 and TRBJ2-3, is DSGVTQTPKHLITATGQRVTLRCSPRSGDLSVYWYQQSLDQGLQFLIQYYNGEERAKGNILERFSAQQFPDLHSELNLSSLELGDSALYFCASSGRTTDTQYFGPGTRLTVL.

This chain connects TRBV24-1 to TRBJ2-5, with 16 nucleotides matching TRBD2. The CDR3 sequence is 18 residues long. With 5 bases clipped from V and 2 bases from J, the junction kept 7 bases outside the gene matches. Germline V CDR1 and CDR2: KGHDR, SFDVKD. The CDR3 region has the DNA TGTGCCACCAGTGCAACGCCGGGACTAGCGGGGGGGCAAGAGACCCAGTACTTC. Translating gives CATSATPGLAGGQETQYF.

The V and J genes are TRBV11-3 and TRBJ2-3; TRBD2 matches 9 bases. The germline V gene encodes CDR1 SGHNT and CDR2 YENEEA. CDR3 length equals 16 residues. Losses at the gene ends were 4 bases for V and 2 bases for J; bases not matched to a gene: 7. This CDR3 reads CASSSRSGGPTDTQYF. The DNA for the CDR3 is TGTGCCAGCAGCTCAAGGAGCGGGGGGCCCACAGATACGCAGTATTTT.

This clone was seen a handful of times. CDR3 coding DNA: TGTGCCAGCAGCCAACCGGGACAAACTCATAGCAATCAGCCCCAGCATTTT. This codes for CASSQPGQTHSNQPQHF. The gene calls are TRBV4-2 and TRBJ1-5; possibly TRBD1 for D (6 bases). Germline CDR1 LGHNA, CDR2 YNFKEQ. The CDR3 sequence is 17 residues long. Between the trimmed V and J ends, which lost 2 bases and 0 bases, there was a span of 14 bases.

The CDR3 sequence: CASSLRGPSLSNQPQHF. CDR3 bases: TGTGCCAGCAGCCTTAGGGGCCCGAGCCTTAGCAATCAGCCCCAGCATTTT. The chain carries TRBV27 and TRBJ1-5; D may be TRBD1 (5 bases). The CDR3 has 17 residues. Germline assignment: CDR1 MNHEY and CDR2 SMNVEV (reference sequence). V was pared by 6 bases and J by 0 bases, with 18 bases between.

The chain has TRBV30 and TRBJ1-2, with a tentative D call TRBD1 (5 bases). CDR1 is GTSNPN and CDR2 is SVGIG in the germline V gene (reference sequence). This CDR3 spans 13 amino acids. Between the trimmed V and J ends, which lost 0 bases and 2 bases, there was a span of 7 bases. The CDR3 DNA reads as TGTGCCTGGAGTGTAAACAGGAACTATGGCTACACCTTC. It encodes CAWSVNRNYGYTF.

The gene calls are TRBV6-4 and TRBJ2-7; D perhaps matches TRBD1 (5 bases). Germline V CDR1 and CDR2: MRHNA, SNTAGT. CDR3 length equals 16 residues. Between the trimmed V and J ends, which lost 6 bases and 5 bases, there was a span of 23 bases. The CDR3 DNA reads as TGTGCCAGCAGGGGGAAGAATAGGGGAAGATCCCACGAGCAGTACTTC. This encodes CASRGKNRGRSHEQYF.

This clone came up once. The chain is built from TRBV7-6 and TRBJ1-4; TRBD1 matches at 8 bases. The CDR3 contains 18 residues. The trim removed 5 bases at V and 0 bases at J, leaving 11 bases unmatched. Germline loops: CDR1 SGHVS, CDR2 FNYEAQ. Written as DNA, the CDR3 is TGTGCCAGCAGCCCCGGGACAGGATCCTATACAACTAATGAAAAACTGTTTTTT. Translation: CASSPGTGSYTTNEKLFF. Full variable domain (outside the CDR3, taken from reference TRBV7-6 and TRBJ1-4): GAGVSQSPRYKVTKRGQDVALRCDPISGHVSLYWYRQALGQGPEFLTYFNYEAQQDKSGLPNDRFSAERPEGSISTLTIQRTEQRDSAMYRCASSPGTGSYTTNEKLFFGSGTQLSVL.

The chain couples TRBV5-1 to TRBJ2-7; the D is unclear. CDR3 length: 15 amino acids. Germline CDR1 is SGHRS and CDR2 is YFSETQ. V dropped 2 bases and J dropped 0 bases, with 12 bases sitting between them. CDR3 bases: TGCGCCAGCAGCTTAACAGATCAGAGCTCCTACGAGCAGTACTTC. Translation: CASSLTDQSSYEQYF.

As DNA, the CDR3 is TGTGCCTGGAGTGGACTAGCGGGGGGGGAGACCCAGTACTTC. It translates to CAWSGLAGGETQYF. V is TRBV30 and J is TRBJ2-5; 14 bases fit TRBD2. Germline values: CDR1 GTSNPN, CDR2 SVGIG (reference sequence). This CDR3 is built from 14 residues. V was pared by 1 base and J by 5 bases, with 0 bases of the junction left unmatched.

On this clone: The sample has other DNA sequences that encode this CDR3 too. The rearrangement uses TRBV18 and TRBJ2-3; a possible D gene is TRBD1 (5 bases). V lost 0 bases to trimming and J lost 3 bases, with 10 bases between them. Germline V CDR1 and CDR2: KGHSH, LQKENI. This CDR3 contains 15 residues. The CDR3 region has the DNA TGTGCCAGCTCACCACCGCAGGGCCGGACAGATACGCAGTATTTT. It encodes CASSPPQGRTDTQYF.

This chain joins TRBV13 and TRBJ1-6; 7 nucleotides match TRBD1. Losses at the gene ends were 5 bases for V and 5 bases for J; bases not matched to a gene: 9. The CDR3 spans 16 residues. Germline lookup yields CDR1 PRHDT and CDR2 FYEKMQ (reference sequence). This CDR3 is CASSALRDSHNSPLHF. In DNA, the CDR3 is TGTGCCAGCAGCGCGCTCCGGGACAGCCATAATTCACCCCTCCACTTT.

The V gene is TRBV12-3 or TRBV12-4, the J gene TRBJ1-1; TRBD1 aligns across 7 bases. Trimming took 10 bases from V and 7 from J; bases not matched to a gene: 12. This CDR3 is built from 13 residues. For the CDR3, the DNA is TGTGCCAACAAATATTCAGGGGGAGGTGAAGCTTTCTTT. It encodes CANKYSGGGEAFF.

V gene TRBV5-1 combines with J gene TRBJ2-1, with 8 bases fitting TRBD1. This CDR3 is built from 16 residues. Trimming cost V 1 base and J 0 bases; bases outside gene matches: 3. CDR1 and CDR2 from the germline V gene are SGHRS and YFSETQ. This CDR3 is CASSLTGGSSYNEQFF. For the CDR3, the DNA is TGCGCCAGCAGCTTGACAGGGGGGTCCTCCTACAATGAGCAGTTCTTC.

The DNA for the CDR3 is TGTGCCAGCAGCTTAGGACTAGCGGGGGCCCAAGAGACCCAGTACTTC. Translating gives CASSLGLAGAQETQYF. The chain uses TRBV7-2 and TRBJ2-5; 12 nucleotides line up with TRBD2. Per germline, CDR1 SGHTA and CDR2 FQGNSA. There are 16 residues in the CDR3. Unmatched junction bases numbered 1, after V lost 1 base and J lost 1 base.

The chain uses TRBV18 and TRBJ1-6, with 8 bases lining up with TRBD1. The ends lost 3 bases at V and 8 bases at J; junction bases unmatched: 15. The CDR3 runs 18 residues. Germline CDR1 is KGHSH and CDR2 is LQKENI. As DNA, the CDR3 is TGTGCCAGCTCACCTCGCCAGAGGACAGGGCGAGAGGATTCACCCCTCCACTTT. Translating gives CASSPRQRTGREDSPLHF.

The J gene is TRBJ1-2, the V gene TRBV7-9; D possibly corresponds to TRBD1 (5 bases). Between the trimmed V and J ends, which lost 3 bases and 5 bases, there was a span of 13 bases. This CDR3 spans 14 amino acids. Per the germline V gene, CDR1 is SEHNR and CDR2 is FQNEAQ (reference sequence). The CDR3 nucleotides read TGTGCCAGCAGCTTTAGCCAGGGTTGGTATGGCTACACCTTC. Amino acids: CASSFSQGWYGYTF.

This clone was recorded once. The chain links TRBV10-3 to TRBJ2-2; 8 bases are shared with TRBD1. Trimming at V came to 6 bases and at J to 7 bases, leaving 13 bases not matched to a gene. Germline values: CDR1 ENHRY, CDR2 SYGVKD. The CDR3 loop spans 16 amino acids. The CDR3, as DNA: TGTGCCATCAGGGGATCCGGACAGGGAAAGGGCGGGGAGCTGTTTTTT. This translates into CAIRGSGQGKGGELFF.

This clone was counted once. The rearrangement uses TRBV12-3 or TRBV12-4 and TRBJ1-3; D may be TRBD1 (6 bases). This CDR3 has 12 amino acids. Trimming removed 6 bases from V and 14 bases from J, with 17 bases in between. As DNA, the CDR3 is TGTGCCAGCAGAGAAGGGGGAGACCGCTTATATTTT. This codes for CASREGGDRLYF.

The CDR3 reads CASSLSGRGEAQHF. The CDR3, as DNA: TGTGCCAGCAGTTTATCGGGGCGGGGGGAGGCCCAGCATTTT. V gene TRBV27 combines with J gene TRBJ1-5, with D possibly TRBD1 on 5 matching bases. V was clipped by 0 bases and J by 11 bases, with 14 bases between them. Germline CDR1 reads MNHEY; CDR2 reads SMNVEV (reference sequence). The CDR3 consists of 14 residues.

The count of this clone is one. This rearrangement joins TRBV3-1 (or the pseudogene TRBV3-2) to TRBJ2-7; D is unresolved. CDR1 and CDR2 from the germline V gene are LGHDT and YNNKEL (reference sequence). The V gene lost 1 base and the J gene lost 3 bases, with 13 bases spanning the gap. The CDR3 contains 15 residues. DNA of the CDR3: TGTGCCAGCAGCCAAGTATCTGGGCCCTACTACGAGCAGTACTTC. Protein sequence: CASSQVSGPYYEQYF.

The sample holds a few counts of this clone. The V call is TRBV10-1, the J call TRBJ1-5; the D is unclear. V dropped 2 bases and J dropped 7 bases, with 12 bases sitting between them. The CDR3 covers 14 residues. Germline loops: CDR1 WNHNN, CDR2 SYGVQD (reference sequence). CDR3 nucleotide sequence: TGCGCCAGCAGTGAGGGGCAGATAGGACAGCCCCAGCATTTT. Amino acid sequence: CASSEGQIGQPQHF.

The J gene is TRBJ1-1, the V gene TRBV10-1; D unclear. V was pared by 5 bases and J by 10 bases, with 17 bases between. The CDR3 contains 13 residues. The germline CDR1 and CDR2 sequences are WNHNN and SYGVQD (reference sequence). CDR3 amino acids: CASSTSSFAGAFF. The DNA of the CDR3 is TGCGCCAGCAGTACTTCAAGTTTCGCCGGAGCTTTCTTT.

V is TRBV24-1 and J is TRBJ1-2, with 9 bases fitting TRBD1. The V gene end was trimmed by 3 bases and the J gene end by 0 bases; junction bases not matched to a gene: 16. This CDR3 is 20 amino acids long. In germline, CDR1 is KGHDR, CDR2 SFDVKD. Here the CDR3 reads CATSDRIGSGQGPPNYGYTF. CDR3 sequence (DNA): TGTGCCACCAGTGATCGCATTGGATCGGGACAGGGACCCCCTAACTATGGCTACACCTTC.